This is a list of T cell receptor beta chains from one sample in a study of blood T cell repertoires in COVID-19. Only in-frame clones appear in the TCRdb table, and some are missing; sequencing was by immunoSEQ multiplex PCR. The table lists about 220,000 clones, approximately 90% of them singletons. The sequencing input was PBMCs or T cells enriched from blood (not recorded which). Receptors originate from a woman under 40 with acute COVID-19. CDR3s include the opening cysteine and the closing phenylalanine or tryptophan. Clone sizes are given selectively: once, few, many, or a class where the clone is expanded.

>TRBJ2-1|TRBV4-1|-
CATKYFPGQGGHEQFF
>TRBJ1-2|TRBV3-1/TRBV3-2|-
CASSQDGTGGGYTF
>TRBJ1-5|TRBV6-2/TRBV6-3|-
CASSYSRGVGQPQHF
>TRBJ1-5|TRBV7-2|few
CASSSFWGDEPQHF
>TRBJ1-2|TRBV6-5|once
CASRVGATANYGYTF
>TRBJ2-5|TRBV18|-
CASSPTGMRETQYF
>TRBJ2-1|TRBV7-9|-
CASSTGAAAYNEQFF
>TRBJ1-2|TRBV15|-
CATSRFHPGQEVDGYTF
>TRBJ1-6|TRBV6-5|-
CASSYSVEKNSPLHF
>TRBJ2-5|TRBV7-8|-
CASSPSGGAEETQYF
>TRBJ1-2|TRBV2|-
CASRRIQGEEGYTF
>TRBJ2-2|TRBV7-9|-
CASSLDRQGQLFF
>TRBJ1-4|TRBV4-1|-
CASSQYEGDEKLFF
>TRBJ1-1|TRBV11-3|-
CASSLVSGGEAFF
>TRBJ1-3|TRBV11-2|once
CASSPGTFSGNTIYF
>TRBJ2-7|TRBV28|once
CASTENRGGVHEQYF
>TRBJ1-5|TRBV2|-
CASSEALPGQGVNQPQHF
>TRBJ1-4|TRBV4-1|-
CASSPIGRTNEKLFF
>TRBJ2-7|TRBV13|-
CASSLGRGYEQYF
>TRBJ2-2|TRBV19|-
CASSIQVGQGTGELFF
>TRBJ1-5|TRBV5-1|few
CASSLVAGDLQPQHF
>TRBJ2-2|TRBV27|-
CASSLGYPREPSGTGELFF
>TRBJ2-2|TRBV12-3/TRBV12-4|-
CASSFPSGELFF
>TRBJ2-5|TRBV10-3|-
CAIMDREQETQYF
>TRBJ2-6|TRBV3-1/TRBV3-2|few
CASSLLVDRDQSGANVLTF
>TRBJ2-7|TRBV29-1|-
CSVEGAYEQYF
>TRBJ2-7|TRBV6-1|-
CASSEARPQYF
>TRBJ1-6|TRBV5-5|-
CASSLFPHTISSYNSPLHF
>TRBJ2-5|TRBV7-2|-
CASSLGSGGAPRQETQYF
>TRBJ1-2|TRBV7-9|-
CASSLRSRGYTF
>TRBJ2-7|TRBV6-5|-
CASWGQIYEQYF
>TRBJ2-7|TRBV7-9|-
CASSPGTGAYEQYF
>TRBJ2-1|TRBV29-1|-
CSVGMGASYNEQFF